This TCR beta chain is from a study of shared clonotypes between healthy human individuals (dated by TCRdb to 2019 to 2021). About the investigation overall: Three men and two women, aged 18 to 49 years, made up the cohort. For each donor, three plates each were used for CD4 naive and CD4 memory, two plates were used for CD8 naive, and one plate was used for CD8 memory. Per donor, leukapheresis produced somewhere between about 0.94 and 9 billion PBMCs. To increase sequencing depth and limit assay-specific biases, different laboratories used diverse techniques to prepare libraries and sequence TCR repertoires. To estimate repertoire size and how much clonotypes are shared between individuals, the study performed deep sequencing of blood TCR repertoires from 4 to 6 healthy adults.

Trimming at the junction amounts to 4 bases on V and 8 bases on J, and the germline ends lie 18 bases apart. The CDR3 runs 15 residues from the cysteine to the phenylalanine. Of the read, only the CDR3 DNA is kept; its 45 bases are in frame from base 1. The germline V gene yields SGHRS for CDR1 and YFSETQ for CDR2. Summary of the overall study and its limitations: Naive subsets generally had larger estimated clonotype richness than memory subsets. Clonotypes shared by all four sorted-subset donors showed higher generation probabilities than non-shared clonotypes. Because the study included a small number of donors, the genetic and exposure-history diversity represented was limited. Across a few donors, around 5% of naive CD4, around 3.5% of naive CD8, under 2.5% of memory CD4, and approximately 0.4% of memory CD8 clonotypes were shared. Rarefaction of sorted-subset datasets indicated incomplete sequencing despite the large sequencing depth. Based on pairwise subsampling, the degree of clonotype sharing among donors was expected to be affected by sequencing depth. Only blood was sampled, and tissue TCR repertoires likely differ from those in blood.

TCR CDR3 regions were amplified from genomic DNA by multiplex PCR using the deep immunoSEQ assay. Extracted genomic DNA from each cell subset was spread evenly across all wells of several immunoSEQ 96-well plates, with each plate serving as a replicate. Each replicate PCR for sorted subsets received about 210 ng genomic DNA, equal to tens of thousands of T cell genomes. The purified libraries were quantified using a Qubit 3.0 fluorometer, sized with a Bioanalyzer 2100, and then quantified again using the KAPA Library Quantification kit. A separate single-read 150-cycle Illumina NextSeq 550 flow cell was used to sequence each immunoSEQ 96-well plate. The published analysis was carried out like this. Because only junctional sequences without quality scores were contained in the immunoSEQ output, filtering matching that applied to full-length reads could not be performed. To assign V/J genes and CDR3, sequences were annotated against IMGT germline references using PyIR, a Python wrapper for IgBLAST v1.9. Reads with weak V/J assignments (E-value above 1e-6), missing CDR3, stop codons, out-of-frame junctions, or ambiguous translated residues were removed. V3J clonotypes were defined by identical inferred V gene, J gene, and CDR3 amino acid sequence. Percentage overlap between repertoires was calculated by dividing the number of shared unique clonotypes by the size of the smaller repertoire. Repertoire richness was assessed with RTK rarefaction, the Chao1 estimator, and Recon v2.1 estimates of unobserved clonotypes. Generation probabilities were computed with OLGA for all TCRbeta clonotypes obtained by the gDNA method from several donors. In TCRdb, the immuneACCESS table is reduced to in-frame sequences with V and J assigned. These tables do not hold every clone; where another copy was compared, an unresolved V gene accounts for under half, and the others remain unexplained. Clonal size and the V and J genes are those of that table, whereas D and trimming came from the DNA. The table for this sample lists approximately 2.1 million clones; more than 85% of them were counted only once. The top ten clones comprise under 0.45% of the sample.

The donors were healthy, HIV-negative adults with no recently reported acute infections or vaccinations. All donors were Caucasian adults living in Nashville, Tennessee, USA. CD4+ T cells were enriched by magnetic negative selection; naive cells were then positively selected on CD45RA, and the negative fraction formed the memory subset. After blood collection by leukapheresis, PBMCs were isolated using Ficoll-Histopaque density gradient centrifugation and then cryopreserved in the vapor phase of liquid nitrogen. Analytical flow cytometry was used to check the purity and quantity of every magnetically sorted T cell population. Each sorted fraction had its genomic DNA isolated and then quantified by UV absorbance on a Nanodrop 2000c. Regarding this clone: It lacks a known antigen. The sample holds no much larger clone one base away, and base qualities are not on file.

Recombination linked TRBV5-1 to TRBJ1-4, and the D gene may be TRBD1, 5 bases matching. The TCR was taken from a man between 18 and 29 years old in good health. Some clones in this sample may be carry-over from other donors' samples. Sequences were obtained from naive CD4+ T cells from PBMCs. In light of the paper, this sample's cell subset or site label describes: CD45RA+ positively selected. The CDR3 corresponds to CASSTDSGAGEKLFF. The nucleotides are TGCGCCAGCAGCACCGACAGTGGGGCGGGAGAAAAACTGTTTTTT.